This T cell receptor beta chain was captured by sequencing in a study of patients and donors after allogeneic stem cell transplantation. TCRdb reanalysed the RT-PCR reads using MiXCR and keeps one entry per CDR3 protein. This sample carries about 960,000 distinct CDR3 sequences, roughly 18% of them seen once, and the ten largest clones take around 6%. This clonotype was seen a handful of times. The TCR comes from a human donor who was either an allogeneic HSCT recipient or a stem cell or donor lymphocyte infusion donor (not recorded which). It is not recorded whose cells these are; they may come from a transplant donor. Material for sequencing was blood, either unsorted or a sorted T cell fraction (not recorded which).

The chain's CDR3 is CAWSVQDNQPQHF. In nucleotides, the CDR3 is TGTGCCTGGAGTGTACAGGACAATCAGCCCCAGCATTTT. The V gene is TRBV30, the J gene TRBJ1-5, with D possibly TRBD1 on 5 matching bases. Trimming shortened V by 0 bases and J by 3 bases, and 6 bases separated the two germline ends. This CDR3 is 13 amino acids long. Germline loops: CDR1 GTSNPN, CDR2 SVGIG (reference sequence).